The entry that follows covers one T cell receptor beta chain sequence. These data come from a study of control samples from healthy donors and cancer patients. V lost 3 bases and J lost 1, with 19 bases in between. Per the germline V gene, CDR1 is SGDLS and CDR2 is YYNGEE. CDR3 length: 17 amino acids. TCRdb's copy holds only in-frame clones and misses some; the assay was immunoSEQ multiplex PCR. The sample has about 160,000 clones, roughly 89% seen once. Material for sequencing was blood. V is TRBV9 and J is TRBJ1-2; possibly TRBD1 for D (6 bases). This TCR derives from a man aged 25 to 40 in good health. CDR3 nucleotide sequence: TGTGCCAGCAGCGCTACCCCCACAGGGTCCATTAACTATGGCTACACCTTC. This codes for CASSATPTGSINYGYTF. Looking up the rest from reference TRBV9 and TRBJ1-2 gives the full variable domain: DSGVTQTPKHLITATGQRVTLRCSPRSGDLSVYWYQQSLDQGLQFLIQYYNGEERAKGNILERFSAQQFPDLHSELNLSSLELGDSALYFCASSATPTGSINYGYTFGSGTRLTVV.